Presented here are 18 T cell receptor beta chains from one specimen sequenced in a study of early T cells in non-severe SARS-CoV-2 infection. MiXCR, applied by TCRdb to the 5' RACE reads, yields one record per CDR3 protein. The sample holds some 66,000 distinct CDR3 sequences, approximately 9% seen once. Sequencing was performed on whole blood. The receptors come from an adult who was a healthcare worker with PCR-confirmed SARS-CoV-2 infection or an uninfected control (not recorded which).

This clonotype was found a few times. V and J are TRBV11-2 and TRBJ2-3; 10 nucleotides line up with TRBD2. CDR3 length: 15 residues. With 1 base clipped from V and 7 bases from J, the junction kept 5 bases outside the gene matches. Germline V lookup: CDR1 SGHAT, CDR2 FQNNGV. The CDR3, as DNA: TGTGCCAGCAGCTTAGTTTTGACTAGCGGGCATACGCAGTATTTT. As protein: CASSLVLTSGHTQYF.

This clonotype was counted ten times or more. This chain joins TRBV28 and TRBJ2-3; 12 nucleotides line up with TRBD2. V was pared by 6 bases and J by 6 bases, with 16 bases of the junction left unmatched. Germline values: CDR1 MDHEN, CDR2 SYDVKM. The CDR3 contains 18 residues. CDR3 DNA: TGTGCCAGCAGCGACGGACTAGCGGGATCGTACTTCTCCGATACGCAGTATTTT. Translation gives CASSDGLAGSYFSDTQYF.

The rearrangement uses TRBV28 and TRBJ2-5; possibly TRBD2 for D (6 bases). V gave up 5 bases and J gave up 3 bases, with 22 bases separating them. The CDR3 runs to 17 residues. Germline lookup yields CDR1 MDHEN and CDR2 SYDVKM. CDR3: CASSQGTPKELEETQYF. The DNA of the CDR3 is TGTGCCAGCAGTCAAGGGACTCCGAAGGAACTGGAAGAGACCCAGTACTTC.

The chain's CDR3 is CASSPPVGRSYEQYF. The CDR3 region has the DNA TGTGCCAGCAGCCCCCCCGTGGGGCGGAGCTACGAGCAGTACTTC. This chain joins TRBV7-2 and TRBJ2-7; D is possibly TRBD1 (5 bases). Germline-derived CDR1 and CDR2 are SGHTA and FQGNSA. V gave up 5 bases and J gave up 3 bases, with 17 bases separating them. The CDR3 has 15 amino acids.

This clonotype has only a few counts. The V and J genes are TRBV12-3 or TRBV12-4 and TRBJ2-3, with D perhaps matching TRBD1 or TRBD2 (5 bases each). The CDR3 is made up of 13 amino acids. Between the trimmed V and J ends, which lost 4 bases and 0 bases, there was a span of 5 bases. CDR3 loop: CASSWDSTDTQYF. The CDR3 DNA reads TGTGCCAGCAGTTGGGACAGCACAGATACGCAGTATTTT.

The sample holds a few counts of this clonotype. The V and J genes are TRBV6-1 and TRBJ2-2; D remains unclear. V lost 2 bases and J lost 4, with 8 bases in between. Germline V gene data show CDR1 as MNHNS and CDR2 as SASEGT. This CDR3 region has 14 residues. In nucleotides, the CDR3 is TGTGCCAGCAGTGAAAGGTTCGTCACCGGGGAGCTGTTTTTT. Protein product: CASSERFVTGELFF.

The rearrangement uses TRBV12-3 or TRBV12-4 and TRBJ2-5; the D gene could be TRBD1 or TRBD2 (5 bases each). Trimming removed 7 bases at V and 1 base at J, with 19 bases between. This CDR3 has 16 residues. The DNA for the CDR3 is TGTGCCAGCACCTTGTCGGAAAGGGACCGCCAAGAGACCCAGTACTTC. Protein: CASTLSERDRQETQYF.

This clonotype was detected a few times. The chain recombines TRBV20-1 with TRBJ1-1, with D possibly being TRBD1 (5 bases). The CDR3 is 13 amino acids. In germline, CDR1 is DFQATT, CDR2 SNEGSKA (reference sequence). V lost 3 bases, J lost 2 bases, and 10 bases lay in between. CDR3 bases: TGCAGTGCTAGCGGGGGGTTCAACACTGAAGCTTTCTTT. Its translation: CSASGGFNTEAFF.

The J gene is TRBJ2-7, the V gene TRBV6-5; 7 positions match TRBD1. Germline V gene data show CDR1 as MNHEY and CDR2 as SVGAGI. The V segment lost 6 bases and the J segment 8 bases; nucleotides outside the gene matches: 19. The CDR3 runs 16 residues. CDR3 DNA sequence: TGTGCCAGCAGCCCCCCGCTGGGACAGATCTTACGGAAGCAGTACTTC. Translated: CASSPPLGQILRKQYF.

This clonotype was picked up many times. The CDR3 DNA sequence: TGTGCCAGCAGCCAATCATTTGGGGGCGGGAGCACGGCTGGACATGAGCAGTTCTTC. It yields the protein CASSQSFGGGSTAGHEQFF. The chain has TRBV4-2 and TRBJ2-1, with a weak D call TRBD2 (7 bases). Germline V gene sequence: CDR1 LGHNA, CDR2 YNFKEQ. The CDR3 loop spans 19 amino acids. Between the trimmed V and J ends, which lost 2 bases and 8 bases, there was a span of 28 bases.

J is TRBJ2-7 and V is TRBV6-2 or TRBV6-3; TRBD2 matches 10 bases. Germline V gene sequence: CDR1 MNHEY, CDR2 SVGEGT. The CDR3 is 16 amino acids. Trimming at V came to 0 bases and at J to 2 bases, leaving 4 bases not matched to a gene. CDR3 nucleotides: TGTGCCAGCAGTTACTCAAGCGGGAGGGTAACCTACGAGCAGTACTTC. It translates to CASSYSSGRVTYEQYF.

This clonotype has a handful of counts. CDR3 bases: TGTGCCAGCAGTCCGGGACAGGGGGCTGATGGCTACACCTTC. Residues: CASSPGQGADGYTF. The genes are TRBV12-3 or TRBV12-4 and TRBJ1-2; 12 bases are a match to TRBD1. The ends lost 5 bases at V and 6 bases at J; junction bases unmatched: 4. The CDR3 length is 14 residues.

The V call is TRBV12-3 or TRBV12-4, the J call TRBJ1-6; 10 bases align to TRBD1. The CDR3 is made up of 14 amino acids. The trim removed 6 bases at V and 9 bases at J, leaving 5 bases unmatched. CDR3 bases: TGTGCCAGCAGCCGGGACAGGGGTATTTCACCCCTCCACTTT. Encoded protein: CASSRDRGISPLHF.

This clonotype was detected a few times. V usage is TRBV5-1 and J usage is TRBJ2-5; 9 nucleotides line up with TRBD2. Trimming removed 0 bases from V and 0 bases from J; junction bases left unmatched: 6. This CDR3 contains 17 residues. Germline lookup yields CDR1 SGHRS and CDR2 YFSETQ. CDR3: CASSLVLAGSYQETQYF. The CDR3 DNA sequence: TGCGCCAGCAGCTTGGTACTAGCGGGCTCGTACCAAGAGACCCAGTACTTC.

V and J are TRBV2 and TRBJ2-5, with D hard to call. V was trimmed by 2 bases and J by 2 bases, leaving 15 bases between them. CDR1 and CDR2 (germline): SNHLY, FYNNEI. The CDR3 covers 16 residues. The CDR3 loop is CASSERAVALQETQYF. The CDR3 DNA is TGTGCCAGCAGTGAAAGGGCGGTTGCTTTACAAGAGACCCAGTACTTC.

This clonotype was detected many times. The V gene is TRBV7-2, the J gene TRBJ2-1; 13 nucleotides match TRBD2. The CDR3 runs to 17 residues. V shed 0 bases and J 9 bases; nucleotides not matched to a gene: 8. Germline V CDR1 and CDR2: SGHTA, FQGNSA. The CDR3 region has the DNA TGTGCCAGCAGCTTAGCGCCGGGACTAGCGGGGCGGGGTGAGCAGTTCTTC. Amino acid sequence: CASSLAPGLAGRGEQFF. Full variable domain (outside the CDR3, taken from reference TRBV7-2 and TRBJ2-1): GAGVSQSPSNKVTEKGKDVELRCDPISGHTALYWYRQSLGQGLEFLIYFQGNSAPDKSGLPSDRFSAERTGGSVSTLTIQRTQQEDSAVYLCASSLAPGLAGRGEQFFGPGTRLTVL.

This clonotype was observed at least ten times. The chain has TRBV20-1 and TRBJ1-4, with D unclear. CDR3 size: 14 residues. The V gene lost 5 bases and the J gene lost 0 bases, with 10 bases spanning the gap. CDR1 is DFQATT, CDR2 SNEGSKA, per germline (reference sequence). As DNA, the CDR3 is TGCAGTGCTCGGAGGAGTGCAACTAATGAAAAACTGTTTTTT. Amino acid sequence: CSARRSATNEKLFF.

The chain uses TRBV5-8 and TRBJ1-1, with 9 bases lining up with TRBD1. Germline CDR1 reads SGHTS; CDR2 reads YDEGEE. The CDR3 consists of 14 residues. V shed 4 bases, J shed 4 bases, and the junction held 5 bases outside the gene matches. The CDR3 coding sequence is TGTGCCAGCAGCCTCCGGACAGGGGCCACTGAAGCTTTCTTT. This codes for CASSLRTGATEAFF.